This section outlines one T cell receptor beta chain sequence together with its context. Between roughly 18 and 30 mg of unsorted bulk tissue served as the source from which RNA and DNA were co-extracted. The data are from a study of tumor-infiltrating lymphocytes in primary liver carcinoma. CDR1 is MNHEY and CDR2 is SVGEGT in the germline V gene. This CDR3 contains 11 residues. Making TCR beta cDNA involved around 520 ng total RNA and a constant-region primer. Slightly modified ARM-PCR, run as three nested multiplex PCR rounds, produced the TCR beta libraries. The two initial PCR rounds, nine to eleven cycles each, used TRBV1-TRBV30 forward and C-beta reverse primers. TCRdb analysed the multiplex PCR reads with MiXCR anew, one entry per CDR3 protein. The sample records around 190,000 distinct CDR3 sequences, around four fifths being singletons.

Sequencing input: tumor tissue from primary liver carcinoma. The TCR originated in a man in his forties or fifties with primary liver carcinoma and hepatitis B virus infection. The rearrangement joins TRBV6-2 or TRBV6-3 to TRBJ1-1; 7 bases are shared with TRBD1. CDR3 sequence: CTGSSTGPAFF. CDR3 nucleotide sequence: TGTACCGGCAGTTCGACAGGGCCGGCTTTCTTT.